The present T cell receptor (beta chain) was sequenced within a study of blood T cells in healthy people across ages. Study-wide points: Using unsorted PBMCs precluded a conclusive naive versus antigen-experienced comparison.

Germline lookup yields CDR1 LNHNV and CDR2 YYDKDF (reference sequence). The CDR3 runs 14 residues. V lost 5 bases to trimming and J lost 8 bases, with 16 bases between them. Each sample yielded at least 5.5 micrograms of PBMC total RNA. Points on this clonotype: Its specificity is not known.

Alongside a J-beta primer mix, a sample-barcoded 5' primer served in a second PCR lasting about 7 to 11 cycles. Each cDNA molecule carried a tag from a template-switch adaptor that contained 12 random nucleotides. In TCRdb, the 5' RACE reads were re-called with MiXCR into one record per CDR3 protein. The sample has fewer than 1.5 million distinct CDR3 sequences, around two fifths seen once. The receptor comes from a woman between 18 and 30 years old in good health. Specimen: blood. V is TRBV15 and J is TRBJ2-1; no clear D. CDR3 nucleotide sequence: TGTGCCACCAGCGTACTGGAGTTGACCGATGAGCAGTTCTTC. Amino acid sequence: CATSVLELTDEQFF.